One sample yielded the 29 T cell receptor beta chains listed below, sequenced in a study of blood T cell repertoires in COVID-19. Produced via immunoSEQ multiplex PCR; TCRdb's table is partial and in-frame only. The sample consists of around 63,000 clones, 75% to 90% of them appearing once. Sequenced input: peripheral blood. The receptors here all came from an older woman with COVID-19, enrolled during active disease.

The V gene is TRBV18, the J gene TRBJ2-4, with a possible D match to TRBD2 (6 bases). Germline values: CDR1 KGHSH, CDR2 LQKENI. Trimming left V 4 bases short and J 7 bases short, with 14 bases between. The CDR3 totals 14 residues. Here the CDR3 DNA reads TGTGCCAGCTCACAGGGCGGGATGTGGAACATTCAGTACTTC. Protein product: CASSQGGMWNIQYF.

The chain carries TRBV2 and TRBJ1-5, with 9 bases matching TRBD1. The germline V gene has CDR1 SNHLY and CDR2 FYNNEI. The trim removed 7 bases at V and 7 bases at J, leaving 5 bases unmatched. The CDR3 has 13 residues. The CDR3 region is CASTGQGWQPQHF. CDR3 bases: TGTGCCAGCACGGGACAGGGTTGGCAGCCCCAGCATTTT.

The chain uses TRBV27 and TRBJ2-4; TRBD1 matches 7 bases. Trimming took 4 bases from V and 6 from J; bases not matched to a gene: 12. Germline loops: CDR1 MNHEY, CDR2 SMNVEV (reference sequence). The CDR3 consists of 16 residues. The CDR3 here is CASSSVPTGVRNIQYF. DNA for the CDR3: TGTGCCAGCAGTTCCGTCCCAACAGGGGTGAGAAACATTCAGTACTTC.

CDR3 sequence: CASSATRDRGATNEKLFF. The CDR3, as DNA: TGTGCCAGCAGCGCAACCCGGGACAGGGGTGCAACTAATGAAAAACTGTTTTTT. V and J are TRBV9 and TRBJ1-4; 10 bases fit TRBD1. The CDR3 length is 18 residues. Germline V CDR1 and CDR2: SGDLS, YYNGEE. J lost 0 bases, V lost 3 bases, and 8 bases had no gene match.

The chain recombines TRBV9 with TRBJ2-5; 11 nucleotides agree with TRBD2. The V segment lost 5 bases and the J segment 2 bases; nucleotides outside the gene matches: 8. Germline V gives CDR1 SGDLS, CDR2 YYNGEE. The CDR3 extends over 16 amino acids. The CDR3 DNA sequence: TGTGCCAGCAGTTCCCTAGCGGGAGGTTCTCAAGAGACCCAGTACTTC. This translates into CASSSLAGGSQETQYF. Using reference TRBV9 and TRBJ2-5 for the parts outside the CDR3, the full variable domain is DSGVTQTPKHLITATGQRVTLRCSPRSGDLSVYWYQQSLDQGLQFLIQYYNGEERAKGNILERFSAQQFPDLHSELNLSSLELGDSALYFCASSSLAGGSQETQYFGPGTRLLVL.

The chain is built from TRBV4-3 and TRBJ2-1; 7 bases agree with TRBD2. J lost 4 bases, V lost 2 bases, and 8 bases had no gene match. CDR3 length equals 16 residues. Germline-derived CDR1 and CDR2 are LGHNA and YSLEER. CDR3: CASSQSAGEEYNEQFF. In nucleotides, the CDR3 is TGCGCCAGCAGCCAATCCGCGGGAGAGGAATACAATGAGCAGTTCTTC.

The chain recombines TRBV5-5 with TRBJ1-1; D is uncertain. In germline, CDR1 is SGHKS, CDR2 YYEKEE (reference sequence). This CDR3 has 13 residues. Trimming shortened V by 0 bases and J by 2 bases, and 5 bases separated the two germline ends. CDR3 residues: CASSLAGNTEAFF. CDR3 bases: TGTGCCAGCAGCTTGGCAGGAAACACTGAAGCTTTCTTT.

This chain joins TRBV7-2 and TRBJ2-3; D is perhaps TRBD1 (6 bases). Germline CDR1 SGHTA, CDR2 FQGNSA. This CDR3 spans 14 amino acids. V lost 4 bases to trimming and J lost 2 bases, with 10 bases between them. CDR3 nucleotide sequence: TGTGCCAGCAGCTCTGGGACACCCACAGATACGCAGTATTTT. Translation gives CASSSGTPTDTQYF.

The table lists this clone with a count of one. V is TRBV5-1 and J is TRBJ2-2; D perhaps matches TRBD1 (5 bases). The V gene lost 3 bases and the J gene lost 0 bases, with 12 bases spanning the gap. The length of the CDR3 is 16 residues. CDR1 SGHRS and CDR2 YFSETQ come from the germline V gene. This CDR3 reads CASSSPTVTNTGELFF. The CDR3 DNA is TGCGCCAGCAGCTCTCCGACAGTCACGAACACCGGGGAGCTGTTTTTT.

This chain joins TRBV9 and TRBJ1-4; 8 nucleotides align to TRBD1. The length of the CDR3 is 16 residues. The J segment lost 4 bases and the V segment lost 0 bases, leaving 5 bases of the junction unmatched. CDR1 is SGDLS, CDR2 YYNGEE, per germline. CDR3: CASSVDTGGHNEKLFF. CDR3 DNA: TGTGCCAGCAGCGTAGACACAGGGGGGCATAATGAAAAACTGTTTTTT.

V is TRBV7-9 and J is TRBJ1-6; no firm D call. In germline, CDR1 is SEHNR, CDR2 FQNEAQ (reference sequence). This CDR3 is built from 14 residues. V was trimmed by 5 bases and J by 9 bases, leaving 14 bases between them. The CDR3 protein is CASSPYSGGSPLHF. CDR3 nucleotides: TGTGCCAGCAGCCCTTACAGTGGAGGTTCACCCCTCCACTTT.

The CDR3: CASSLGLIYGYTF. As DNA, the CDR3 is TGTGCCAGCAGTTTAGGGCTGATTTATGGCTACACCTTC. V usage is TRBV12-3 or TRBV12-4 and J usage is TRBJ1-2; D is undetermined. The length of the CDR3 is 13 residues. Trimming took off 1 base at V and 5 bases at J, with 8 bases between the two ends.

This rearrangement joins TRBV6-5 to TRBJ1-4; possible D gene TRBD1, 5 bases. CDR1 is MNHEY and CDR2 is SVGAGI in the germline V gene. The CDR3 spans 14 residues. The ends were cut back, 7 bases at V and 8 bases at J, with 17 bases in the middle. CDR3 nucleotide sequence: TGTGCCAGCATGTGGAAGGCAGGGAACGAAAAACTGTTTTTT. Amino acids: CASMWKAGNEKLFF.

This chain joins TRBV6-5 and TRBJ2-7, with D maybe TRBD1 (6 bases). Germline V gene data show CDR1 as MNHEY and CDR2 as SVGAGI. The CDR3 sequence is 12 residues long. The V and J ends lost 7 bases and 3 bases respectively, with 10 bases between them. The CDR3: CASTGGLYEQYF. The CDR3 nucleotides are TGTGCCAGCACTGGGGGCCTCTACGAGCAGTACTTC.

The chain joins TRBV19 to TRBJ2-1, with a possible D match to TRBD2 (6 bases). Germline loops: CDR1 LNHDA, CDR2 SQIVND (reference sequence). This CDR3 has 14 residues. Deletions cut 10 bases from V and 1 base from J, with 14 bases between. Here the CDR3 reads CATRGGVSYNEQFF. Here the CDR3 DNA reads TGTGCCACCCGTGGAGGGGTATCCTACAATGAGCAGTTCTTC.

This chain connects TRBV6-5 to TRBJ1-4, with D unclear. The CDR3 length is 15 residues. Germline V gives CDR1 MNHEY, CDR2 SVGAGI. V lost 1 base and J lost 1, with 7 bases in between. The CDR3, as DNA: TGTGCCAGCAGTTACTATAGCGGAACTAATGAAAAACTGTTTTTT. It translates to CASSYYSGTNEKLFF.

The V call is TRBV20-1, the J call TRBJ2-7, with 8 bases fitting TRBD2. CDR3 length equals 11 residues. From germline, CDR1 is DFQATT and CDR2 SNEGSKA (reference sequence). J gave up 8 bases and V 7 bases, and 7 bases lay outside the gene matches. The CDR3 DNA follows: TGCAGTGGCACTAGCGGTGCCAAGCAGTACTTC. Protein sequence: CSGTSGAKQYF.

This clone has only a few counts. V gene TRBV7-9 combines with J gene TRBJ2-1, with 11 bases fitting TRBD2. Germline loops: CDR1 SEHNR, CDR2 FQNEAQ (reference sequence). J gave up 8 bases and V 5 bases, and 8 bases lay outside the gene matches. The CDR3 loop spans 15 amino acids. The CDR3 sequence: CASSLRLAGRDEQFF. Written as DNA, the CDR3 is TGTGCCAGCAGCCTCCGACTAGCGGGAAGGGATGAGCAGTTCTTC.

The rearrangement joins TRBV19 to TRBJ1-1; perhaps TRBD1 as D (5 bases). Germline lookup yields CDR1 LNHDA and CDR2 SQIVND (reference sequence). V lost 5 bases and J 5 bases, leaving 18 bases between the germline ends. This CDR3 comprises 15 residues. The CDR3 region is CASSPGPGGRTEAFF. CDR3 coding DNA: TGTGCCAGTAGTCCCGGCCCCGGGGGAAGGACTGAAGCTTTCTTT.

The table lists this clone with a few counts. The gene calls are TRBV10-3 and TRBJ2-1; 14 positions match TRBD2. The CDR3 sequence is 18 residues long. Trimming at V came to 0 bases and at J to 0 bases, leaving 1 base not matched to a gene. CDR1 and CDR2 (germline): ENHRY, SYGVKD. CDR3 nucleotides: TGTGCCATCAGTGAGTCCGGGACTAGCGGGAGCTCCTACAATGAGCAGTTCTTC. Amino acid sequence: CAISESGTSGSSYNEQFF.

The chain uses TRBV2 and TRBJ1-5; TRBD1 agrees at 12 bases. CDR3 length: 14 residues. CDR1 SNHLY and CDR2 FYNNEI come from the germline V gene. Germline trimming cut 6 bases from V and 6 bases from J; bases unmatched to any gene: 3. The CDR3 nucleotides read TGTGCCAGCAGAGGGACAGGGGGCTTTCAGCCCCAGCATTTT. Protein product: CASRGTGGFQPQHF.

This clone was seen only once. The genes are TRBV4-1 and TRBJ2-7; 12 nucleotides line up with TRBD2. With V trimmed by 0 bases and J by 2 bases, 5 bases remained unmatched. The V gene's germline CDR1 is MGHRA and CDR2 YSYEKL. The CDR3 contains 17 residues. The CDR3 region has the DNA TGCGCCAGCAGCCAAGACCGGGCTAGCGGGAGGGCCTACGAGCAGTACTTC. The encoded protein is CASSQDRASGRAYEQYF.

V usage is TRBV13 and J usage is TRBJ1-6; D gene ambiguous. The V gene lost 4 bases and the J gene lost 0 bases, with 13 bases spanning the gap. Germline CDR1 reads PRHDT; CDR2 reads FYEKMQ (reference sequence). The CDR3 covers 17 residues. The CDR3 DNA reads as TGTGCCAGCAGCTCAAGGTCGGAGAGCTCCTATAATTCACCCCTCCACTTT. It specifies CASSSRSESSYNSPLHF.

The chain is built from TRBV14 and TRBJ2-1; no reliable D call. Trimming removed 1 base from V and 6 bases from J, with 7 bases in between. CDR3 length equals 13 residues. Germline V gene sequence: CDR1 SGHDN, CDR2 FVKESK. This CDR3 reads CASSQVVSNEQFF. DNA of the CDR3: TGTGCCAGCAGCCAAGTCGTCAGCAATGAGCAGTTCTTC.

On this clone itself: A read error may account for a junction end that differs from germline. V gene TRBV7-9 combines with J gene TRBJ1-2, with a weak D call TRBD1 (6 bases). From germline, CDR1 is SEHNR and CDR2 FQNEAQ (reference sequence). The CDR3 covers 10 residues. DNA of the CDR3: TGTGCCAGCAGCCCGGGACCTGGGACATTC. Translating gives CASSPGPGTF.

This chain connects TRBV13 to TRBJ2-3, with D perhaps matching TRBD2 (6 bases). The length of the CDR3 is 15 residues. Trimming pared 0 bases from V and 3 bases from J, leaving 10 bases between. Germline V gene data show CDR1 as PRHDT and CDR2 as FYEKMQ (reference sequence). For the CDR3, the DNA is TGTGCCAGCAGCTTAGGGGTCGGAGGGACAGATACGCAGTATTTT. The encoded protein is CASSLGVGGTDTQYF.

The chain recombines TRBV30 with TRBJ2-2, with a possible D match to TRBD1 (7 bases). The CDR3 runs to 15 residues. Looked up from germline, CDR1 is GTSNPN and CDR2 is SVGIG (reference sequence). V lost 2 bases, J lost 4 bases, and 14 bases lay in between. In DNA form, the CDR3 reads TGTGCCTGGAGTTCCAGGGGGGAGAGCACCGGGGAGCTGTTTTTT. Its protein product is CAWSSRGESTGELFF.

This chain links TRBV7-2 with TRBJ1-2; TRBD1 aligns across 7 bases. Germline V gene sequence: CDR1 SGHTA, CDR2 FQGNSA. This CDR3 comprises 15 residues. With V trimmed by 5 bases and J by 3 bases, 9 bases remained unmatched. For the CDR3, the DNA is TGTGCCAGCAGCAGAACAGGGGACCATTACTATGGCTACACCTTC. Protein product: CASSRTGDHYYGYTF.

V and J are TRBV19 and TRBJ2-7; tentative D call: TRBD2 (5 bases). V was shortened by 3 bases and J by 0 bases, with 9 bases between the two germline ends. The CDR3 consists of 14 residues. Germline V lookup: CDR1 LNHDA, CDR2 SQIVND (reference sequence). The CDR3 region has the DNA TGTGCCAGTAGTATGTCCGGGAACTCCTACGAGCAGTACTTC. Translation gives CASSMSGNSYEQYF. The full variable domain, rest sourced from reference TRBV19 and TRBJ2-7, is DGGITQSPKYLFRKEGQNVTLSCEQNLNHDAMYWYRQDPGQGLRLIYYSQIVNDFQKGDIAEGYSVSREKKESFPLTVTSAQKNPTAFYLCASSMSGNSYEQYFGPGTRLTVT.